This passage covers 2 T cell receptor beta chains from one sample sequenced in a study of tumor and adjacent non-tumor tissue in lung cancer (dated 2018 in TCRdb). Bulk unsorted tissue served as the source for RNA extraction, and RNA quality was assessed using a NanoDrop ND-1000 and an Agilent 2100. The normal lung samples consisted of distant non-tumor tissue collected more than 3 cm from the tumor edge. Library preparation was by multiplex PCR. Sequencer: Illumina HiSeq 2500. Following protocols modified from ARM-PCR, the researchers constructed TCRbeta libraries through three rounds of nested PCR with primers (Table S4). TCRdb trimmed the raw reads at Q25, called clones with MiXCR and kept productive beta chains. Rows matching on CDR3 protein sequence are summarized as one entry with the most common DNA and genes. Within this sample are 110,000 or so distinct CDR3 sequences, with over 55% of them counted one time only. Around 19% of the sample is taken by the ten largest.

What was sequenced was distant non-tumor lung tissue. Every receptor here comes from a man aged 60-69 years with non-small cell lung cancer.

CDR3 region: CASSLVGTSGEQYF. For the CDR3, the DNA is TGCGCCAGCAGCTTGGTTGGGACCTCTGGAGAGCAGTACTTC. The chain carries TRBV5-1 and TRBJ2-7; D possibly uses TRBD1 or TRBD2 (5 bases each). The V end was cut by 0 bases, the J end by 7 bases, with 14 bases between. Germline V gene sequence: CDR1 SGHRS, CDR2 YFSETQ. This CDR3 has 14 amino acids. Full variable domain (remainder filled in from reference TRBV5-1 and TRBJ2-7): KAGVTQTPRYLIKTRGQQVTLSCSPISGHRSVSWYQQTPGQGLQFLFEYFSETQRNKGNFPGRFSGRQFSNSRSEMNVSTLELGDSALYLCASSLVGTSGEQYFGPGTRLTVT.

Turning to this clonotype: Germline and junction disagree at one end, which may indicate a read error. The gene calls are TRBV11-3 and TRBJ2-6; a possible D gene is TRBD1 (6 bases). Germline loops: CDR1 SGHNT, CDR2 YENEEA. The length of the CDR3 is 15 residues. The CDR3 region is CVGSQQGSEANVLTF. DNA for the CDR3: TGTGTCGGCAGCCAACAGGGTTCTGAGGCCAACGTCCTGACTTTC.